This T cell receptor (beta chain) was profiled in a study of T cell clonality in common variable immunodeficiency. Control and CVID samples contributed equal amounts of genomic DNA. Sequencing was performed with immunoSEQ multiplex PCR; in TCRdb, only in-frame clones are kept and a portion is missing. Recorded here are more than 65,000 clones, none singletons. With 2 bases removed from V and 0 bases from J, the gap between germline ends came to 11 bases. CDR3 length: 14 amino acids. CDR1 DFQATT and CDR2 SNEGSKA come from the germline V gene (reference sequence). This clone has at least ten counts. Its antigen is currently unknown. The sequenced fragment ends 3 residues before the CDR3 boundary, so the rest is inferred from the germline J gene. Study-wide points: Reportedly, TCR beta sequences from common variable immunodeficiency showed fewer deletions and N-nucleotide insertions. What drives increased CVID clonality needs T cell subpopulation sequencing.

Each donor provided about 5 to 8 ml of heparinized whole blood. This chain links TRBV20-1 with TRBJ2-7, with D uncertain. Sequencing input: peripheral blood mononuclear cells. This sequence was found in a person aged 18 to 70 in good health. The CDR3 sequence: CSARFSLSSYEQYF. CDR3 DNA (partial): TGCAGTGCTAGATTCAGTTTGAGCTCCTACGAG.